This TCR beta chain was observed in a study of cytomegalovirus exposure and HLA in healthy donors. About the research overall: There were some 410 genotyped donors. Of these, roughly 80% fell in the genetic ancestry cluster associated with self-reported Caucasian donors.

For this clone: The target antigen is unknown.

Researchers ran the PCR with 60 Vbeta and 13 Jbeta primers. Using immunoSEQ multiplex PCR, the repertoire was profiled, and TCRdb retains in-frame clones only, with some absent. The data hold about 190,000 clones, with more than 75% observed a single time. Findings and caveats of the study: Further analysis, carried out later, found HLA-associated TCR beta chains more clonally expanded than equally common other chains. Researchers reported that three CMV-associated chains were confirmed in vitro as CMV antigen-specific.

Losses at the gene ends were 4 bases for V and 0 bases for J; bases not matched to a gene: 3. This CDR3 comprises 14 residues. In germline, CDR1 is SGHTA, CDR2 FQGNSA. This TCR was sampled from a woman in her twenties or thirties in good health and CMV-seropositive. This chain connects TRBV7-2 to TRBJ2-7, with 7 bases aligning to TRBD2. The sample consisted of PBMCs. The CDR3 is CASSSSGASYEQYF. The CDR3 coding sequence is TGTGCCAGCAGCTCCAGCGGGGCCTCCTACGAGCAGTACTTC.